The 6 T cell receptor beta chains below come from one sample, sequenced in a study of Tregs in tolerant kidney transplant recipients. Related graft donors supplied nonmyeloablative bone marrow transplants, and mixed chimerism was transient. Assay used: immunoSEQ multiplex PCR; TCRdb lists only in-frame clones, some missing. The sample spans approximately 6,400 clones; the ten largest clones claim around 42%. The sample in question was CD8+ T cells from blood (PBMCs), obtained 12 months after the transplant. The receptors here all came from a human patient who received a combined kidney and bone marrow transplant. T cells may partly derive from the graft donor.

In regard to this clone: The read terminates 3 residues before the CDR3 end, so the remaining end is supplied by the germline J gene. This chain links TRBV2 with TRBJ2-3, with a possible D match to TRBD2 (5 bases). Germline loops: CDR1 SNHLY, CDR2 FYNNEI. Trimming removed 5 bases from V and 7 bases from J, with 13 bases in between. CDR3 length: 13 residues. Incomplete CDR3 DNA: TGTGCCAGCAGTCCAGGACTCGTATATACG. Translation gives CASSPGLVYT. The complete CDR3 protein is CASSPGLVYTQYF.

A remark on this clone: The CDR3 is cut off 3 residues early in the read; its end comes from the germline J gene. The gene calls are TRBV6-4 and TRBJ2-7; D unclear. The CDR3 is 16 amino acids. Germline V lookup: CDR1 MRHNA, CDR2 SNTAGT. V was cut by 4 bases and J by 4 bases, with 20 bases left in between. CDR3 in amino acids: CASSGAGSKNAYEQYF. CDR3 DNA, as far as it was read: TGTGCCAGCAGTGGTGCCGGGTCAAAAAACGCATACGAG.

As to this clone: One junction end disagrees with the germline gene, perhaps due to a read error. The read ends 3 residues before the CDR3 terminus; that terminus is restored from the germline J gene. The gene calls are TRBV28 and TRBJ1-1, with a possible D match to TRBD1 (5 bases). From germline, CDR1 is MDHEN and CDR2 SYDVKM. The CDR3 sequence is 15 residues long. The CDR3 protein is CASTLRGQLNTEAFF. CDR3 DNA, as far as it was read: TGTGCCAGCACTTTAAGAGGACAATTGAACACTGAA.

Frequency places this clone as large. The read is 3 residues too short to cover the CDR3 end, so that end is filled in from the germline J gene. V gene TRBV19 combines with J gene TRBJ2-1; D is possibly TRBD1 (5 bases). This CDR3 has 15 residues. Trimming removed 3 bases at V and 4 bases at J, with 13 bases between. The V gene's germline CDR1 is LNHDA and CDR2 SQIVND (reference sequence). The CDR3 loop reads CASSINSDKYNEQFF. The CDR3 bases that were read are TGTGCCAGTAGTATTAATTCGGACAAGTACAATGAG. Drawing the rest from reference TRBV19 and TRBJ2-1, the complete variable domain is DGGITQSPKYLFRKEGQNVTLSCEQNLNHDAMYWYRQDPGQGLRLIYYSQIVNDFQKGDIAEGYSVSREKKESFPLTVTSAQKNPTAFYLCASSINSDKYNEQFFGPGTRLTVL.

On this clone itself: The CDR3 end is not reached by the read, which stops 3 residues before it; the germline J gene fills it in. The chain couples TRBV20-1 to TRBJ1-2; the match to TRBD1 covers 7 bases. The germline V gene has CDR1 DFQATT and CDR2 SNEGSKA (reference sequence). CDR3 length: 13 amino acids. V shed 0 bases and J 4 bases; nucleotides not matched to a gene: 2. The sequenced CDR3 bases are TGCAGTGCTAGAGATAACAGGGGCTATGGC. It encodes CSARDNRGYG. The CDR3 in its entirety is CSARDNRGYGYTF.

CDR3 bases read: TGTGCCAGTAGTTTCGGAGGGCCTCTGTACGAG. Translating gives CASSFGGPLYE. The CDR3 in its entirety is CASSFGGPLYEQYF. The rearrangement links TRBV19 to TRBJ2-7; D is perhaps TRBD2 (6 bases). The read ends 3 residues before the CDR3 terminus; that terminus is restored from the germline J gene. This CDR3 spans 14 amino acids. Trimming shortened V by 5 bases and J by 4 bases, and 15 bases separated the two germline ends. Germline CDR1 and CDR2: LNHDA and SQIVND (reference sequence).